Described below is a single T cell receptor beta chain sequence and its context. Its target is not known. The entry originates in a study of cytomegalovirus exposure and HLA in healthy donors. Study conclusions and caveats: The only immune exposure information that was available was CMV serostatus. In a later analysis, TCR beta V- and J-gene trimming showed a link to a missense DCLRE1C variant. Earlier analysis found most TCR beta V segments productive about 87% or about 30% of the time.

Researchers ran the PCR with 60 Vbeta and 13 Jbeta primers. Per the original data handling: Unique TCR beta chains numbered around 80 million in a later analysis, with around 12 million shared. The repertoire was sequenced with immunoSEQ multiplex PCR; TCRdb's copy has only in-frame clones and lacks some. That table furnishes V, J and clone size, whereas the DNA furnished D and trimming. The sample contains around 75,000 clones, 70% to 80% of which appear only once. The CDR3 extends over 13 amino acids. Germline assignment: CDR1 MNHNY and CDR2 SVGAGI (reference sequence). V gave up 5 bases and J gave up 1 base; unmatched junction bases: 2.

The sequenced material came from PBMCs. The source of this sequence is a man in his forties in good health and CMV-seronegative. The chain recombines TRBV6-6 with TRBJ2-7; TRBD1 matches 7 bases. CDR3 sequence: CASSRQGSYEQYF. The CDR3 region has the DNA TGTGCCAGCAGTCGACAGGGTTCCTACGAGCAGTACTTC.